This T cell receptor (beta chain) was sequenced in a study of shared clonotypes between healthy human individuals. Naive CD8 cells comprised CD45RO-negative, CCR7-positively selected cells, excluding terminally differentiated effector memory CD45RA+ cells. Study-wide results and caveats: For naive CD4 cells, 4.5% to 6.5% of clonotypes were shared across a few donors.

On this clone itself: The antigen remains undetermined.

J gave up 4 bases and V 6 bases, and 26 bases lay outside the gene matches. The CDR3 runs to 22 residues. Germline V gene data show CDR1 as LNHDA and CDR2 as SQIVND (reference sequence). Execution of the assay was at deep level. Clones were read by immunoSEQ multiplex PCR, and TCRdb kept only the in-frame ones, dropping some. The sample consists of around 580,000 clones, 98% of them appearing once. The chain joins TRBV19 to TRBJ2-1, with 11 bases lining up with TRBD2. Input material: naive CD8+ T cells sorted from blood. The source of this sequence is a young man in good health. The DNA of the CDR3 is TGTGCCAGTAGCCTCGCCACATGGGCCCTTACTAGCGGGAGTACCTATTACAATGAGCAGTTCTTC. This codes for CASSLATWALTSGSTYYNEQFF.